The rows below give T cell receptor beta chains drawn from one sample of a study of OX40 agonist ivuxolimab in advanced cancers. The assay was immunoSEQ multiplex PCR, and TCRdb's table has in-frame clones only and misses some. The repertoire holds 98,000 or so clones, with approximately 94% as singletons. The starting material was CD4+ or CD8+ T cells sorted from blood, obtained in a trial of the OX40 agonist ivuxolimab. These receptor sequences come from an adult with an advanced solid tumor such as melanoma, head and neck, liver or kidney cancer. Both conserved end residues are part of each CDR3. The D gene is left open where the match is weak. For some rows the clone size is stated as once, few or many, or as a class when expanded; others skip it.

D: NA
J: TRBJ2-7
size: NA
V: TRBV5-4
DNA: TGTGCCAGCAGCCGGATGGACCGTCCTTCCTACGAGCAGTACTTC
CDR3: CASSRMDRPSYEQYF

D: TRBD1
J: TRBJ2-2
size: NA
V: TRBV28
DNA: TGTGCCAGCACCTTGGGTCCAACAGGGGGCTCGAACACCGGGGAGCTGTTTTTT
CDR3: CASTLGPTGGSNTGELFF

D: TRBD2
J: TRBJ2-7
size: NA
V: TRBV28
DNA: TGTGCCAGCAGGCGGGGGACTAGCGGTTCCTACGAGCAGTACTTC
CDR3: CASRRGTSGSYEQYF

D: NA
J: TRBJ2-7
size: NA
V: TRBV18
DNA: TGTGCCAGCTCACCGACGGCTTCTACCTATAATCAACTGTACTTC
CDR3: CASSPTASTYNQLYF

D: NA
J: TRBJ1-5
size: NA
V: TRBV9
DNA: TGTGCCAGCAGCGTAGACCCTACCCAGCCCCAGCATTTT
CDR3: CASSVDPTQPQHF

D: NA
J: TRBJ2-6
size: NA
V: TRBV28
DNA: TGTGCCAGCAGCCCGCGGGACAGATTCTATGGTTGGGCCAACGTCCTGACTTTC
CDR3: CASSPRDRFYGWANVLTF

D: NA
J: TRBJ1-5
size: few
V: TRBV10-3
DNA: TGTGCCATCCGGGAGAGGGAGGGCAATCAGCCCCAGCATTTT
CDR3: CAIREREGNQPQHF

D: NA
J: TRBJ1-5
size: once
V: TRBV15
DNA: TGTGCCACCAGCAGAGGGGTGGGGGGTTATAGCAATCAGCCCCAGCATTTT
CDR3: CATSRGVGGYSNQPQHF

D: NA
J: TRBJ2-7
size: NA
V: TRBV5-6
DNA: TGTGCCAGCAGCTTGGAGTTGGGGGGCGAGCAGTACTTC
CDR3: CASSLELGGEQYF

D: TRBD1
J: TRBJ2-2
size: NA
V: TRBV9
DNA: TGTGCCAGCAGCGTATTAGGGCAGGGGGCCGGGGAGCTGTTTTTT
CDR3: CASSVLGQGAGELFF

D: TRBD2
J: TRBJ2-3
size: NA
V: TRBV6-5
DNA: TGTGCCAGCAGTTATGCGGGGGGGGGCACAGATACGCAGTATTTT
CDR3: CASSYAGGGTDTQYF

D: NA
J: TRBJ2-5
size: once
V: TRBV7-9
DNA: TGTGCCAGCAGCTTACCAGGGGCTGAGACCCAGTACTTC
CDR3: CASSLPGAETQYF

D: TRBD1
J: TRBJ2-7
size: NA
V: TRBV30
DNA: TGTGCCTGGGCCGAGGACAGGGTCCCCTACGAGCAGTACTTC
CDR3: CAWAEDRVPYEQYF

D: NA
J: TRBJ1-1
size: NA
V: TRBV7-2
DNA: TGTGCCAGCAGCCCCTTGGGGAACACTGAAGCTTTCTTT
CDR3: CASSPLGNTEAFF

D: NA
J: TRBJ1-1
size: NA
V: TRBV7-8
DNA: TGTGCCAGCAGCTTCGGAAGATTCACTGAAGCTTTCTTT
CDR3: CASSFGRFTEAFF

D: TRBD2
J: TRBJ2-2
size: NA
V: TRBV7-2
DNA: TGTGCCAGCAGCCTAGGTGGGGGGGTCTACACCGGGGAGCTGTTTTTT
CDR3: CASSLGGGVYTGELFF

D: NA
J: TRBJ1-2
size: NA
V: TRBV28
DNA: TGTGCCAGCAGTACGGCTTCGGGTGGCTACACCTTC
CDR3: CASSTASGGYTF

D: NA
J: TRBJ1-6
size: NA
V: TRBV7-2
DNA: TGTGCCAGCAGCTTAGCGGGTAGGGGACACCCTAATTCACCCCTCCACTTT
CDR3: CASSLAGRGHPNSPLHF

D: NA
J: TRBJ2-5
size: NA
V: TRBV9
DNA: TGTGCCAGCAGCGTACGGGACGAGACCCAGTACTTC
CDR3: CASSVRDETQYF

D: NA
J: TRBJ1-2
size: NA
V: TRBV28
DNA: TGTGCCAGCAGGACCGGGACTCGTAGTGGCTACACCTTC
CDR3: CASRTGTRSGYTF

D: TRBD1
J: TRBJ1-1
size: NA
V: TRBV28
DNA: TGTGCCAGCAGTTTATTAGACAGGGTCAATGAAGCTTTCTTT
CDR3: CASSLLDRVNEAFF

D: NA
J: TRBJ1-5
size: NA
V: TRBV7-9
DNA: TGTGCCAGCAGCTTAGGAGCCGGGAGCGTCCAGCCCCAGCATTTT
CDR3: CASSLGAGSVQPQHF

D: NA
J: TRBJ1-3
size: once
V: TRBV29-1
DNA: TGCAGCGTTGAATTACAGCTTGGAAACACCATATATTTT
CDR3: CSVELQLGNTIYF

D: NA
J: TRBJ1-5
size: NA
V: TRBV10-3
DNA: TGTGCCATCAGTGAGTTGACAGGTAGCAATCAGCCCCAGCATTTT
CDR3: CAISELTGSNQPQHF

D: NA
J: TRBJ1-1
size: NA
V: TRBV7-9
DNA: TGTGCCAGCACCTGGGGGGGGCGCATAGACACTGAAGCTTTCTTT
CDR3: CASTWGGRIDTEAFF

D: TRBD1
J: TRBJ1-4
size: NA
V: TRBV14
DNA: TGTGCCAGCAGCCAAGGTCCCGGGACAGCTAATGAAAAACTGTTTTTT
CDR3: CASSQGPGTANEKLFF

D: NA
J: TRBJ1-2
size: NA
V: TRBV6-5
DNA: TGTGCCAGCACCACGGAATATACTAACTATGGCTACACCTTC
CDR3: CASTTEYTNYGYTF

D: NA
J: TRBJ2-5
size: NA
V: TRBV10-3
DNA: TGTGCCATCAGTGAGCAGGGAGAGACCCAGTACTTC
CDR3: CAISEQGETQYF

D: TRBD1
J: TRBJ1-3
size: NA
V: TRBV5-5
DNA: TGTGCCAGCAGCAAACAGGGGCATGGAGGAAACACCATATATTTT
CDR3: CASSKQGHGGNTIYF

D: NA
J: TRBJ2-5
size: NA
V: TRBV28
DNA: TGTGCCAGCAGTTTAGGCAGGGCGATGCAAGAGACCCAGTACTTC
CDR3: CASSLGRAMQETQYF

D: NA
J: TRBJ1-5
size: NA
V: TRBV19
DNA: TGTGCCAGTAGTGGCCTCACGTCGTCGGACAGATTTAATCAGCCCCAGCATTTT
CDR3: CASSGLTSSDRFNQPQHF

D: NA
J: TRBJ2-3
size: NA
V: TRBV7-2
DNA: TGTGCCAGCAGCCCTTTTTCCCCAGGGGCCACAGATACGCAGTATTTT
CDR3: CASSPFSPGATDTQYF

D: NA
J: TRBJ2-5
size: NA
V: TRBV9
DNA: TGTGCCAGCAGCGTAGGTGATAGCGTGACCCAGTACTTC
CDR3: CASSVGDSVTQYF

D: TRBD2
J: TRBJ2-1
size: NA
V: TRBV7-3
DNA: TGTGCCAGCAGCCCCCTGGGGACTAGCGGGACTAGCTCCTACAATGAGCAGTTCTTC
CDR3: CASSPLGTSGTSSYNEQFF